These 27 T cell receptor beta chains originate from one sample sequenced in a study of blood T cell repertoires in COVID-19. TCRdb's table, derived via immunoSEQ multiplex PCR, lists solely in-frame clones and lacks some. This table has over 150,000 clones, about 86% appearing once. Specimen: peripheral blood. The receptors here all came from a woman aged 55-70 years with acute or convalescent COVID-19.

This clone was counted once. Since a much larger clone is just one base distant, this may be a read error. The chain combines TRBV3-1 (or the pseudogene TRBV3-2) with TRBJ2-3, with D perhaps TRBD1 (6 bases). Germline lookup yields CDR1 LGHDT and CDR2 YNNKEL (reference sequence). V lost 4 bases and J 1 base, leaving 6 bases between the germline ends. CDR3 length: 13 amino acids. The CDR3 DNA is TGTGCCAGCAGCCGACAGGGCACAGATACGCAGTATTTT. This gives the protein CASSRQGTDTQYF.

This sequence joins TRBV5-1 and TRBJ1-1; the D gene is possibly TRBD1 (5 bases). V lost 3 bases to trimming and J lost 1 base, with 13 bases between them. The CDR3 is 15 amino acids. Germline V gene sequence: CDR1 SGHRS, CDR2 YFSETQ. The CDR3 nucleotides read TGCGCCAGCAGCTCATACAGACAGCAGAACACTGAAGCTTTCTTT. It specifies CASSSYRQQNTEAFF.

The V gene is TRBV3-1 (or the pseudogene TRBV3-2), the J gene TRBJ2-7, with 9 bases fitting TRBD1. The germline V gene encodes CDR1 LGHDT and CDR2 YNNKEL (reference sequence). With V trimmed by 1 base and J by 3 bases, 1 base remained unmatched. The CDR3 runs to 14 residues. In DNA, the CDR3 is TGTGCCAGCAGCCAAGGGGGACAGGGCTACGAGCAGTACTTC. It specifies CASSQGGQGYEQYF.

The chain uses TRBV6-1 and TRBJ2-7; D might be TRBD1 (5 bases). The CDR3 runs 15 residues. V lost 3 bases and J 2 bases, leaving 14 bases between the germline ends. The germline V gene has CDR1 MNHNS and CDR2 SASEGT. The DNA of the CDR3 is TGTGCCAGCAGTGAGAAAGGAAGACAGACCTACGAGCAGTACTTC. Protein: CASSEKGRQTYEQYF.

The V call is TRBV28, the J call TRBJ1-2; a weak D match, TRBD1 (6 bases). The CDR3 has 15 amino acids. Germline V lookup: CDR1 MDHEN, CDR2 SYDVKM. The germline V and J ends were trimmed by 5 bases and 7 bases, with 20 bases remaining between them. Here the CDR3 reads CASSLSRGKLFGYTF. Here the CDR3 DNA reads TGTGCCAGCAGTCTCAGCAGGGGAAAACTCTTTGGCTACACCTTC.

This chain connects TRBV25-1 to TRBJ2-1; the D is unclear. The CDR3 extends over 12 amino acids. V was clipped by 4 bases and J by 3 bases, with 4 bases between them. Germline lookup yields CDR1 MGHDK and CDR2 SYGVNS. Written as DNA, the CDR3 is TGTGCCAGCAGTGCTCTCTACAATGAGCAGTTCTTC. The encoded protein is CASSALYNEQFF.

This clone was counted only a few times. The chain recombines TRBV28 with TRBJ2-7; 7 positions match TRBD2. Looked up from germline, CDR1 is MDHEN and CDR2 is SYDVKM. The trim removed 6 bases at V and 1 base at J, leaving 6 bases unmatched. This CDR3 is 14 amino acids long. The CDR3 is CASRGGDASYEQYV. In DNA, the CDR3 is TGTGCCAGCAGGGGAGGGGATGCTTCCTACGAGCAGTACGTC.

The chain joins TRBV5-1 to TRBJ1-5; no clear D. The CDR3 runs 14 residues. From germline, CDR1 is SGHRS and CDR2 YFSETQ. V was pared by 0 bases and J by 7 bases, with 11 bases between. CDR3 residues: CASSLAAVGQPQHF. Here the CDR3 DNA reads TGCGCCAGCAGCTTGGCGGCGGTCGGGCAGCCCCAGCATTTT.

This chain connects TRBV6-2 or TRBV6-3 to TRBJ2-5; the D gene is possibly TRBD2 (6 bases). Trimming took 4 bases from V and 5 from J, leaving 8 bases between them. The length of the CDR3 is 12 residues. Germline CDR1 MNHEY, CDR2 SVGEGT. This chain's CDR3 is CASSSGDETQYF. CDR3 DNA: TGTGCCAGCAGTTCGGGGGACGAGACCCAGTACTTC.

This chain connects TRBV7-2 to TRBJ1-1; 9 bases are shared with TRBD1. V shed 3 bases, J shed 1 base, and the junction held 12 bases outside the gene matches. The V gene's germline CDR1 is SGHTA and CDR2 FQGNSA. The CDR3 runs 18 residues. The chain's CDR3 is CASSFLTYRQGGNTEAFF. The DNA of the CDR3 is TGTGCCAGCAGCTTCCTAACTTATAGACAGGGGGGGAACACTGAAGCTTTCTTT. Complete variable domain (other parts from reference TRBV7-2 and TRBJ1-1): GAGVSQSPSNKVTEKGKDVELRCDPISGHTALYWYRQSLGQGLEFLIYFQGNSAPDKSGLPSDRFSAERTGGSVSTLTIQRTQQEDSAVYLCASSFLTYRQGGNTEAFFGQGTRLTVV.

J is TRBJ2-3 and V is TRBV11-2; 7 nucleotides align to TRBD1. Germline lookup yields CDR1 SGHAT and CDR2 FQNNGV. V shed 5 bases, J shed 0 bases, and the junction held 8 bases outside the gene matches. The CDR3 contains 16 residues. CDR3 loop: CASSPRQGGSTDTQYF. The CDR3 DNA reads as TGTGCCAGCAGCCCCAGACAGGGTGGTAGCACAGATACGCAGTATTTT.

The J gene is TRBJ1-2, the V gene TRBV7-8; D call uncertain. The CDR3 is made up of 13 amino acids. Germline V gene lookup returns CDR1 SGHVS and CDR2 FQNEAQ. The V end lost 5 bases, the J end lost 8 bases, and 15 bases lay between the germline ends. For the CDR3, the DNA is TGTGCCAGCAGCCCGCCCGGCGCGGGGGGCTACACCTTC. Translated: CASSPPGAGGYTF.

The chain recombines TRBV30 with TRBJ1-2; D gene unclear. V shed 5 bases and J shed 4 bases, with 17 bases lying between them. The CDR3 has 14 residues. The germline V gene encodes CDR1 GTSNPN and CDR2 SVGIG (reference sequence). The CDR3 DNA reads TGTGCCTGGTCCCGGAGGCTTGGTGGCTATGGCTACACCTTC. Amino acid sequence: CAWSRRLGGYGYTF.

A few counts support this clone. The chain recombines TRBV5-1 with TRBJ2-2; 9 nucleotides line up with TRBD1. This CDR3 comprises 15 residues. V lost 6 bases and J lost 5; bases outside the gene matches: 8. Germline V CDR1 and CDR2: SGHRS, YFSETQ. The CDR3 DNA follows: TGCGCCAGCAAGGAATACAGGGGGCGAACCGGGGAGCTGTTTTTT. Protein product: CASKEYRGRTGELFF.

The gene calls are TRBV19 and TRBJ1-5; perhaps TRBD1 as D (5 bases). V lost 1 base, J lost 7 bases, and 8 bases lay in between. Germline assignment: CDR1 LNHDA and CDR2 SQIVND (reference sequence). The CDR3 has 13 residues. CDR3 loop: CASSIVPGQPQHF. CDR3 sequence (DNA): TGTGCCAGTAGTATAGTTCCAGGGCAGCCCCAGCATTTT.

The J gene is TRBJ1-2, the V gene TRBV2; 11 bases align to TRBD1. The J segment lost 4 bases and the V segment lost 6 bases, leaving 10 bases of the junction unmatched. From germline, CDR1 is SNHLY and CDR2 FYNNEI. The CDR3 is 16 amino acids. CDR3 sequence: CASSPRTGGVGYGYTF. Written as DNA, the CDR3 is TGTGCCAGCAGCCCCAGGACAGGGGGCGTCGGCTATGGCTACACCTTC.

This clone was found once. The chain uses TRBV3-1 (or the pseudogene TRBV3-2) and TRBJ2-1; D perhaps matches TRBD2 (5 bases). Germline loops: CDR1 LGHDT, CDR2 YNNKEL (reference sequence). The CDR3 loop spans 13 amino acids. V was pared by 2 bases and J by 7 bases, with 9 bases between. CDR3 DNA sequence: TGTGCCAGCAGCCAACGAGGAGGAAATGAGCAGTTCTTC. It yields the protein CASSQRGGNEQFF.

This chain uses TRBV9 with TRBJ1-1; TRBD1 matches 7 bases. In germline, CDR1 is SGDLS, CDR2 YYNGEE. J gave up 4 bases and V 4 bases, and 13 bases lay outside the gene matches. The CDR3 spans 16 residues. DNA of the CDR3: TGTGCCAGCAGCCCTCGGACAGGTTTAGTAGCCACTGAAGCTTTCTTT. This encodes CASSPRTGLVATEAFF.

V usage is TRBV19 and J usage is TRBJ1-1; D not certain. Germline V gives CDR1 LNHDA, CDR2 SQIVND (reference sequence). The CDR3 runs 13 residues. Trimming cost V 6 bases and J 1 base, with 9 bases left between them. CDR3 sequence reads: CASRQLWNTEAFF. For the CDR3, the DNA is TGTGCCAGTAGACAATTGTGGAACACTGAAGCTTTCTTT.

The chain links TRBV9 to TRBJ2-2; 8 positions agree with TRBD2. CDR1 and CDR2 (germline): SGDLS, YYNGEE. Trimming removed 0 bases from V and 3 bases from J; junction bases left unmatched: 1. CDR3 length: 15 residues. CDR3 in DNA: TGTGCCAGCAGCGTAGTGGGACTAGACACCGGGGAGCTGTTTTTT. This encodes CASSVVGLDTGELFF.

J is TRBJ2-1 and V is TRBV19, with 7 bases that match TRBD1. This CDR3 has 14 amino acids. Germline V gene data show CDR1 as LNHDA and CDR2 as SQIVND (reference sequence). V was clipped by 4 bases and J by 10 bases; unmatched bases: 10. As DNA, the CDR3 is TGTGCCAGTAGTACGGGACAGACCTCGGGGGAGCAGTTCTTC. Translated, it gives CASSTGQTSGEQFF. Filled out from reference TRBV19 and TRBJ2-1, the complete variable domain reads DGGITQSPKYLFRKEGQNVTLSCEQNLNHDAMYWYRQDPGQGLRLIYYSQIVNDFQKGDIAEGYSVSREKKESFPLTVTSAQKNPTAFYLCASSTGQTSGEQFFGPGTRLTVL.

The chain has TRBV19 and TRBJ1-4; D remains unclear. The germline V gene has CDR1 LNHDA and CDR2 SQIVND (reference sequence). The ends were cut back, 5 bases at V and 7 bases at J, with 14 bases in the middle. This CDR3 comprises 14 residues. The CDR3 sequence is CASSLLGTGEKLFF. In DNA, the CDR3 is TGTGCCAGTAGTCTTTTAGGAACGGGTGAAAAACTGTTTTTT.

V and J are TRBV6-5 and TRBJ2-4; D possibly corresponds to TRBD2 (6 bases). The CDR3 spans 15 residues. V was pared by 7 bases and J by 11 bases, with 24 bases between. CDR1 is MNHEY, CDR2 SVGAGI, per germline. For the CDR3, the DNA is TGTGCCAGCACCCGAGGGGACTCGGGGTCGGAAGTTCAGTACTTC. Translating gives CASTRGDSGSEVQYF.

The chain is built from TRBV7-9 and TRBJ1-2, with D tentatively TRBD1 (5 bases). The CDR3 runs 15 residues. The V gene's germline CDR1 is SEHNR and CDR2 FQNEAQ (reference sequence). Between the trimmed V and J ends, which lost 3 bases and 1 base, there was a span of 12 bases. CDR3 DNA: TGTGCCAGCAGCTTTCTTATGGGGGGTAACTATGGCTACACCTTC. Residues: CASSFLMGGNYGYTF.

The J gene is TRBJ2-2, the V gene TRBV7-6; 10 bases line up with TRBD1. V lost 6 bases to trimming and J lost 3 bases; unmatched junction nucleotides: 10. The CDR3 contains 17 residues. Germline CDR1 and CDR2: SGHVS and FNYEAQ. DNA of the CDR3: TGTGCCAGCAGGACCCTAGGACAGGGGGTTCACACCGGGGAGCTGTTTTTT. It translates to CASRTLGQGVHTGELFF. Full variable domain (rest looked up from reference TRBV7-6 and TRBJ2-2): GAGVSQSPRYKVTKRGQDVALRCDPISGHVSLYWYRQALGQGPEFLTYFNYEAQQDKSGLPNDRFSAERPEGSISTLTIQRTEQRDSAMYRCASRTLGQGVHTGELFFGEGSRLTVL.

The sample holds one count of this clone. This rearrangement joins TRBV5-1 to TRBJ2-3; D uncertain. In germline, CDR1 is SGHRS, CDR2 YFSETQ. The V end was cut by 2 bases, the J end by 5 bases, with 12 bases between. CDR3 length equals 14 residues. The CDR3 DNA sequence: TGCGCCAGCAGCTTAAACGGGTATGGAGATACGCAGTATTTT. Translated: CASSLNGYGDTQYF.

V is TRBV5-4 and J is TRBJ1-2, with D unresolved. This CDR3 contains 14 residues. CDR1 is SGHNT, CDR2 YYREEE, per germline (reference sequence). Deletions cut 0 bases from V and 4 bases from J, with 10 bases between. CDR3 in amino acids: CASSLERESYGYTF. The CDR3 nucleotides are TGTGCCAGCAGCTTGGAGAGGGAGAGCTATGGCTACACCTTC.